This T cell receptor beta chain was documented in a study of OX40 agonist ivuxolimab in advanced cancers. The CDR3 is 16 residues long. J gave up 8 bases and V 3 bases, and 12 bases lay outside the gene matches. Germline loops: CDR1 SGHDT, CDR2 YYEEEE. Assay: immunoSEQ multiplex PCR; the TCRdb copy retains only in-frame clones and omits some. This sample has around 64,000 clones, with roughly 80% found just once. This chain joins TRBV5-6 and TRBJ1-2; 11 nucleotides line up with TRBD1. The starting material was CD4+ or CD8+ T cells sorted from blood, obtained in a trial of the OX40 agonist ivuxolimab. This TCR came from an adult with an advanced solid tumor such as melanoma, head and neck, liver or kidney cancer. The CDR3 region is CASSSEHGQGAWGYTF. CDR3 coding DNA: TGTGCCAGCAGCTCAGAACACGGACAGGGGGCTTGGGGCTACACCTTC.